Reported below is one T cell receptor beta chain. Its antigen is still unknown. Production of TCR cDNA was by 5'RACE template switching, which also added a universal primer site and UMIs. TCRdb re-analysed the 5' RACE reads in MiXCR, keeping a single row per CDR3 protein. The table has some 400,000 distinct CDR3 sequences, about 17% seen once. Losses at the gene ends were 10 bases for V and 6 bases for J; bases not matched to a gene: 8. The CDR3 consists of 13 residues. Germline CDR1 is MNHEY and CDR2 is SVGEGT. The data originate from a study of T cells after yellow fever vaccination. Notes on the study in general: The booster response re-showed most primary clones: around 95% CD4, approximately 90% CD8. The secondary response was weaker, and its peak arrived faster, on day 5 versus 15.

This clonotype originated in a man between 18 and 29 years old who received the YFV17D yellow fever vaccine. The V gene is TRBV6-2 or TRBV6-3, the J gene TRBJ2-2; the match to TRBD1 covers 7 bases. The source material was PBMCs, sampled before the yellow fever booster vaccination. CDR3: CATDRAWAGELFF. The CDR3 DNA sequence: TGTGCCACCGACAGGGCATGGGCCGGGGAGCTGTTTTTT.